Described below is a single T cell receptor (beta chain) sequence and its context. A few counts support this clone. Which antigen it targets is not known. Base qualities are missing; no much larger clone stands one base away. The CDR3 regions of human TCRbeta chains were analyzed by immunosequencing. On the authors' methods: TCRs in the repertoires were compared against a reference library of SARS-CoV-2-specific TCRs that had been generated with the MIRA antigen-specificity platform. Breadth was defined as the fraction of unique TCRs that were SARS-CoV-2-associated, and depth was defined as the fraction of total T cells that were SARS-CoV-2-associated. Using the MIRA data, every spike-specific TCR was mapped to the spike region that the TCR reacted to and assigned to either a CD4 or a CD8 class. Log10-transformed breadth and depth values were compared by one-way ANOVA with Sidak's multiple comparisons tests. TCRdb mirrors the immuneACCESS table, restricted to in-frame sequences. Some clones are absent from its copies; in checked studies, under half trace to an unresolved V gene, and the reason for the others is unknown. Clone size and the V and J calls come from that table; the DNA yielded D and trimming. In all, the sample holds about 97,000 clones, and 85% to 90% of those were seen once. The ten largest clones add up to approximately 7% of the sample.

The junction shows trimming of 5 bases on V and 4 bases on J, plus 14 bases between the germline ends. Taken from cysteine to phenylalanine, the CDR3 has 14 residues. The CDR3 DNA has 42 bases and is translated from base 1. The germline V gene supplies CDR1 MDHEN and CDR2 SYDVKM. What the time point label conveys for this sample: baseline before first vaccination. The vaccinee samples were drawn from two UK trials, COV001 and COV002, one of which was a single-blind randomized controlled phase 2/3 trial testing AZD1222 (ChAdOx1 nCoV-19) in healthy adults. For TCRbeta chain sequencing, PBMC samples from trial participants were taken at day 0 and at day 28 after the second dose. These data come from a study of T cell responses to AZD1222 COVID-19 vaccine (dated by TCRdb to the early 2020s). A note on the overall study: Because spike-specific TCR depth and breadth did not differ between the two schedules, AZD1222 recipients who got a second dose at roughly 4 weeks were pooled with those who got a second dose at roughly 12 weeks. A total of under 250 trial participants underwent TCR sequencing, of whom approximately 200 had received two doses of AZD1222 and approximately 26 had received two doses of the MenACWY control vaccine. Trial participants were enrolled by age into subgroups of 18-55, 56-69 and 70-plus years, and 148, 28 and 57 TCR-sequenced participants, respectively, were included in these subgroups.

What the study reported, not specific to this receptor: Most participants were white British and females outnumbered males, and the authors suggested that clonal diversity may have been underestimated. After two AZD1222 doses, spike-specific TCR breadth and depth were significantly higher than at day 0 and than in MenACWY recipients. No day 14 peak-response samples were available, so repertoires were characterized only after the peak T cell response. In the small 56-69-year group, the increase in depth fell short of significance, most likely because of low power. The whole spike protein was spanned by vaccine-associated CD4 TCRs, and dominant responses were seen in regions 160-218 and 743-854. Only five to seven AZD1222 recipients were SARS-CoV-2 seropositive at baseline, limiting conclusions about previously exposed vaccinees. Epitopes outside the regions mutated in the B.1.351 and B.1.1.7 variants were reportedly recognized by nearly half of the unique spike-specific TCRs.

This TCR was sampled from an adult in good health. This receptor chain uses TRBV28 and TRBJ1-2; the D gene cannot be resolved reliably. The sequences come from peripheral blood, collected on day 0 of AZD1222 vaccination. The bases are TGTGCCAGCAGTAAGTCCCATAGTGGCTATGGCTACACCTTC. This encodes CASSKSHSGYGYTF.